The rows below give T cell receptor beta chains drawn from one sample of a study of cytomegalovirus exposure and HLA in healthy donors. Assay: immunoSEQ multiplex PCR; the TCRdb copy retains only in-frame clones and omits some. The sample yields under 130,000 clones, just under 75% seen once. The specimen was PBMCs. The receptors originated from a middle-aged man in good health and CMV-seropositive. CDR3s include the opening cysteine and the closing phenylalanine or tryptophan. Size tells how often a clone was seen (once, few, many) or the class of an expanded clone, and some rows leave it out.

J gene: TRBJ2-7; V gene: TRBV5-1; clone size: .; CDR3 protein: CASSLSTSYEQYF
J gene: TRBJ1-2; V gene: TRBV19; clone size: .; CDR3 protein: CASSLELGYTF
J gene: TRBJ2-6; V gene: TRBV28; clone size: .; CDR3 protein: CASSLEGAGANVLTF
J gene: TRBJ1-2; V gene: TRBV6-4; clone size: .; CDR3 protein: CASSSTPNSLYGYTF
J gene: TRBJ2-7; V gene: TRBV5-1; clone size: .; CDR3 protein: CASSLNSGSSYEQYF
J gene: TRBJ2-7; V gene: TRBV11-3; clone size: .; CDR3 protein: CASSLIAGAEQYF
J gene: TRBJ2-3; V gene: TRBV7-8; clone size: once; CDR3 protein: CASSFREGDTQYF
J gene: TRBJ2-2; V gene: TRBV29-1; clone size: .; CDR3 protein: CSVEGEGTARGELFF
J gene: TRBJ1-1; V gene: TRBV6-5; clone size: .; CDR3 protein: CASALGPPRAEAFF
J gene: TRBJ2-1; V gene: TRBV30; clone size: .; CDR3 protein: CARSVNSYNEQFF
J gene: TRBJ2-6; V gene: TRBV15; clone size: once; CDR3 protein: CATSSGSSGANVLTF
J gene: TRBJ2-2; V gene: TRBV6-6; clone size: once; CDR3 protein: CASSPGTDGELFF
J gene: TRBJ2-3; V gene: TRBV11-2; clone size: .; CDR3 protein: CASSAMTSGYTDTQYF
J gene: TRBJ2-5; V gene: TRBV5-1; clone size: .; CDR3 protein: CASSLGQGAQFGETQYF
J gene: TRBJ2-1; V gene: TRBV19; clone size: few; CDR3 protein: CASSIGSGGAGYNEQFF
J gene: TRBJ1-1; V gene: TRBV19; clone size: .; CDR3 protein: CASSIGGNLNTEAFF
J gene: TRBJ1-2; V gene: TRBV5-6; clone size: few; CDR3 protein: CASSRDDRDGYTF
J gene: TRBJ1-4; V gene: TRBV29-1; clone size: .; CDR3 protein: CSVEEGRGNEKLFF
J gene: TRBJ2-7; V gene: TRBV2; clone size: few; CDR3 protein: CASSEGSFGGQYF
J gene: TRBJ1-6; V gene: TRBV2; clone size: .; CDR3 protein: CASSERGRDNSPLHF
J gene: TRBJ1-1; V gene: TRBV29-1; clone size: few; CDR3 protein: CSVDRGRSTEAFF
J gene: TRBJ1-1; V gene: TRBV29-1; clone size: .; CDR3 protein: CSVGQGTEAFF
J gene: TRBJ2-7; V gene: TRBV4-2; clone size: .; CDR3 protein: CASSQEEASYYEQYF
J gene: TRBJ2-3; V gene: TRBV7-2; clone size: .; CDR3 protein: CASSLEGWSTDTQYF
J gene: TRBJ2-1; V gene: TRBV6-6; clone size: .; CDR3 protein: CASSYSPPQGTGQFF
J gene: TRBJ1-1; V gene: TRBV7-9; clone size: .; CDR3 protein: CASSFGGPRGLTTEAFF
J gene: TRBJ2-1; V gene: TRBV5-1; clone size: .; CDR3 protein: CASSFSGESSYNEQFF
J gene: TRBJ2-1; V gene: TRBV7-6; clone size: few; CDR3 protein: CASSPGLAGGLEQFF
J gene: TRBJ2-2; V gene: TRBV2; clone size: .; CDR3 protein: CASVGGYTGELFF
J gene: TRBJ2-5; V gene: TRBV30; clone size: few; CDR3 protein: CAWRVAGGGETQYF
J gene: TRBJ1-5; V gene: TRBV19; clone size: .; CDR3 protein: CASSGEGGRQPQHF
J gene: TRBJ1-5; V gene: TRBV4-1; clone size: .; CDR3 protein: CASSQDERLRVQPQHF
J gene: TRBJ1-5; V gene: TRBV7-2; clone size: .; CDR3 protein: CASSPGRGGNQPQHF
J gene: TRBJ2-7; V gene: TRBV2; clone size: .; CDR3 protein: CAGSGPLFSGRAYEQYF
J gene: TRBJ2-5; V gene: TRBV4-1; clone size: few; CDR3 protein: CASSQDLGGGIGETQYF
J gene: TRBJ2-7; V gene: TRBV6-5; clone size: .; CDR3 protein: CASSRQGVPRSAEYF
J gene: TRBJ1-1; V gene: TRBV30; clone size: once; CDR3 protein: CAWSAGRGLGEAFF
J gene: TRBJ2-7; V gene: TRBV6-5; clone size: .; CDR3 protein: CASTFSYEQYF
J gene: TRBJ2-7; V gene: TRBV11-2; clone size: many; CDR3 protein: CASSRSDSPGEQYF
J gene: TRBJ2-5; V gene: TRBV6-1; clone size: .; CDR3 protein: CASNGQGDQETQYF
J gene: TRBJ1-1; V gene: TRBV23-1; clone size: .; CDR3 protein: CADTDRVRNTEAFF
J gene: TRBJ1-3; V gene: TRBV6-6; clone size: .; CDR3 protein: CASSYGRAGNTIYF
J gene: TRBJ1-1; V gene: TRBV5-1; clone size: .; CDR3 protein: CASSSGGPNTEAFF
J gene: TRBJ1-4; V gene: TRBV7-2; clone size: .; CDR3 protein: CASSLARGEKLFF
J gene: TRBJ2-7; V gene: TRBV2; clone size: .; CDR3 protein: CASNDRASYEQYF
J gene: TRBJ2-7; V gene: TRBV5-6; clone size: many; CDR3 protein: CASSQQGAPYEQYF
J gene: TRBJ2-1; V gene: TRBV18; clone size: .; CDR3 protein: CASSPTSGSWFF
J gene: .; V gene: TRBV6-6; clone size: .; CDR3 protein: CASSSRQGVNEQYF
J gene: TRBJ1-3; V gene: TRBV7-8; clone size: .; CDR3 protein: CASSLAVQNSGNTIYF
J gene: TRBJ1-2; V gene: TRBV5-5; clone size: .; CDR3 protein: CASSLVALDYGYTF
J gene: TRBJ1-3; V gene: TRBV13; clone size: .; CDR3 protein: CASSQNRGNTIYF
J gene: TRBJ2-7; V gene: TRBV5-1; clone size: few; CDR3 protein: CASSSGQSSYEQYF
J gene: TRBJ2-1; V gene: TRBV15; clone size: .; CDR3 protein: CATSRDVGSSYNEQFF
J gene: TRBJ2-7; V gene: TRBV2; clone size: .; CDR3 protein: CASSTGGSVSYEQYF
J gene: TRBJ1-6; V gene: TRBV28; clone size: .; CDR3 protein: CASTPTERNSPLHF
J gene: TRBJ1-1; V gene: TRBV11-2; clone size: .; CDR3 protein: CASSLGRGRNTEAFF
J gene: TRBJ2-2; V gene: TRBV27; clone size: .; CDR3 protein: CASSLVGGRGGELFF